This T cell receptor beta chain was recovered during a study of regulatory T cells in long-lasting Graves disease. The study's findings and limits: Among the persistent patients, thousands of public clonotypes were shared, more than the roughly 900 shared among new patients.

The sample holds many counts of this clonotype. Its antigen remains unknown. As to time point: newly diagnosed GD, antithyroid drugs for less than 3 months. After RNA was extracted from PBMCs, the TCR library was made from it. CDR1 SGHDT and CDR2 YYEEEE come from the germline V gene. Trimming left V 0 bases short and J 0 bases short, with 8 bases between. CDR3 length: 15 amino acids. Sequencing libraries for TCR beta were prepared with iRepertoire HTBI primers and Arm-PCR of CDR3 regions. TCRdb processed the multiplex PCR reads anew with MiXCR; each CDR3 protein has one entry. This table holds fewer than 550,000 distinct CDR3 sequences, 16% found once. These same data were also listed under a study on T cells in Graves' hyperthyroidism and ophthalmopathy. From that study: Every diagnosis used clinical symptoms, serum thyroxine and TRAb, thyroid ultrasound and orbital computed tomography. A median approximately 6.8 months before onset, the model predicted ophthalmopathy.

The chain couples TRBV5-6 to TRBJ2-3; weak D call: TRBD2 (6 bases). This receptor was obtained from a woman between 18 and 29 years old with Graves disease. The material sequenced was peripheral blood mononuclear cells (PBMCs), taken at new diagnosis, from a patient treated with antithyroid drugs. CDR3 region: CASSLGLDSTDTQYF. The CDR3 bases are TGTGCCAGCAGCTTGGGACTAGATAGCACAGATACGCAGTATTTT.